The rows below give T cell receptor beta chains drawn from one sample of a study of control samples from healthy donors and cancer patients. Clones were sequenced by immunoSEQ multiplex PCR, and TCRdb holds only the in-frame ones, with some missing. The table has more than 150,000 clones, about 90% seen once. Material: blood. Source of these receptors: a woman aged 25 to 39 in good health. Each CDR3 is given with its conserved first and last residue. D genes are given only for firm matches. Size is omitted from some rows. Given values are once, few, many or a class for expanded clones.

TRBJ1-2 . TRBV5-8 TRBD1 TGTGCCAGCAGCTTGGTGCCAGGGGGCGCGTATGGCTACACCTTC CASSLVPGGAYGYTF
TRBJ1-3 . TRBV29-1 . TGCAGCGTTTTGGAAGACTCTGGAAACACCATATATTTT CSVLEDSGNTIYF
TRBJ1-4 . TRBV5-6 TRBD1 TGTGCCAGCAGCTCCACAGGGGACGGGGAAAAACTGTTTTTT CASSSTGDGEKLFF
TRBJ1-2 . TRBV19 . TGTGCCAGTAGTATCGAGACAGGCCCCCACTATGGCTACACCTTC CASSIETGPHYGYTF
TRBJ2-1 . TRBV11-1 . TGTGCCAGCAGCTTCAAAAGGAGTTCGAGTCACAATGAGCAGTTCTTC CASSFKRSSSHNEQFF
TRBJ2-2 . TRBV19 . TGTGCCAGTAGTACGGCCCAGGTTACCGCGAACACCGGGGAGCTGTTTTTT CASSTAQVTANTGELFF
TRBJ1-5 . TRBV6-5 TRBD1 TGTGCCAGCAGGATAACAGGGGGCAGTCAGCCCCAGCATTTT CASRITGGSQPQHF
TRBJ1-1 . TRBV13 . TGTGCCAGCAGCATTACAGGGAGCGCTTTCTTT CASSITGSAFF
TRBJ2-7 . TRBV2 . TGTGCCAGCAGTGCGGGCGTTACCTACGAGCAGTACTTC CASSAGVTYEQYF
TRBJ1-1 once TRBV19 . TGTGCCAGTAGTCCAAGATACACTGAAGCTTTCTTT CASSPRYTEAFF
TRBJ1-1 . TRBV18 . TGTGCCAGCTCACCGGGGGGGCGCACTGAAGCTTTCTTT CASSPGGRTEAFF
TRBJ2-1 . TRBV4-2 TRBD2 TGTGCCAGCAGCCGAGCGGGGTCCCCCGACAATGAGCAGTTCTTC CASSRAGSPDNEQFF
TRBJ1-5 . TRBV30 . TGTGCCTGGAGTGATTGGCGGCTCAATCAGCCCCAGCATTTT CAWSDWRLNQPQHF
TRBJ2-1 . TRBV3-1/TRBV3-2 . TGTGCCAGCAGCCAAGTTCGGGAAGCTAGCAGCTCCTACAATGAGCAGTTCTTC CASSQVREASSSYNEQFF
TRBJ1-1 . TRBV6-5 . TGTGCCAGCAGCAACCTACAGGTAAAGGCTGAAGCTTTCTTT CASSNLQVKAEAFF
TRBJ2-7 . TRBV28 . TGTGCCAGCAGCAGTGGGGTGGCCCCCTACGAGCAGTACTTC CASSSGVAPYEQYF
TRBJ1-5 . TRBV5-1 . TGCGCCAGCAGCTTGGAAGGTCAGCCCCAGCATTTT CASSLEGQPQHF
TRBJ2-5 . TRBV4-2 TRBD2 TGTGCCAGCAGCCAAGACGGGACTACTAAAGAGACCCAGTACTTC CASSQDGTTKETQYF
TRBJ1-1 . TRBV5-1 . TGCGCCAGCAGCTTAGGAGCTAACACTGAAGCTTTCTTT CASSLGANTEAFF
TRBJ2-1 . TRBV3-1/TRBV3-2 TRBD2 TGTGCCAGCAGCCTAGAACCCAGCGGGAGCAGTGAGCAGTTCTTC CASSLEPSGSSEQFF
TRBJ1-2 . TRBV9 . TGTGCCAGCAGCGTAGGCCAGAATAACTATGGCTACACCTTC CASSVGQNNYGYTF
TRBJ1-2 . TRBV27 . TGTGCCAGCAGATTGACGGATAACTATGGCTACACCTTC CASRLTDNYGYTF
TRBJ1-5 . TRBV27 TRBD1 TGTGCCAGCAGCGACAGGGAGAAGAGCAATCAGCCCCAGCATTTT CASSDREKSNQPQHF
TRBJ2-1 . TRBV4-2 . TGTGCCAGCAGCCAAGAGACTAGTAGAGGTTTCTATGAGCAGTTCTTC CASSQETSRGFYEQFF
TRBJ2-2 . TRBV9 TRBD2 TGTGCCAGCAGCGTAGAAGCGGGAGCTGGGGAGCTGTTTTTT CASSVEAGAGELFF
TRBJ2-1 . TRBV10-3 . TGTGCCATCAGTGGACAGACTAGATCGACCTACAATGAGCAGTTCTTC CAISGQTRSTYNEQFF
TRBJ2-5 . TRBV4-2 . TGTGCCAGCAGCCAAGATCTTTGGTCGCCGGAGACCCAGTACTTC CASSQDLWSPETQYF
TRBJ2-3 . TRBV4-3 TRBD2 TGCGCCAGCAGCCAAGATCGGATAGCGGGAGGATTTCCAGATACGCAGTATTTT CASSQDRIAGGFPDTQYF
TRBJ1-3 . TRBV5-1 . TGCGCCAGCAGCTTGGCCTCCGGGCCGCGAAACACCATATATTTT CASSLASGPRNTIYF
TRBJ1-1 once TRBV24-1 . TGTGCCACCAGTGATTTAGAAAACTTGAACACTGAAGCTTTCTTT CATSDLENLNTEAFF
TRBJ2-7 . TRBV15 TRBD1 TGTGCCACCAGCAGAGAATTTCGGGGACAGGGGGCCGAGCAGTACTTC CATSREFRGQGAEQYF
TRBJ2-1 . TRBV3-1/TRBV3-2 TRBD2 TGTGCCAGCAGCCAAAGGACTAGCGGGAGATCGGGTGAGCAGTTCTTC CASSQRTSGRSGEQFF
TRBJ2-7 . TRBV28 . TGTGCCAGCAGTTACGGGGACCCTGGGAACGAGCAGTACTTC CASSYGDPGNEQYF
TRBJ1-5 . TRBV5-1 . TGCGCCAGCAGCCCGGGACACTATAGCAATCAGCCCCAGCATTTT CASSPGHYSNQPQHF
TRBJ2-7 . TRBV19 TRBD2 TGTGCCAGTAGTACCCGGACTAGCGGGAGCGTCTACGAGCAGTACTTC CASSTRTSGSVYEQYF
TRBJ2-1 . TRBV28 . TGTGCCAGCGCCCTAGGGGGAGGGAATGAGCAGTTCTTC CASALGGGNEQFF
TRBJ2-7 . TRBV7-3 . TGTGCCAGCAGCTTAAATGAGGGGTACGAGCAGTACTTC CASSLNEGYEQYF
TRBJ2-5 . TRBV2 . TGTGCCAGCACCATCCCCCTGGGAGAGACCCAGTACTTC CASTIPLGETQYF
TRBJ2-7 . TRBV5-8 . TGTGCCAGCAGCCTACGACAGGACTCCTACGAGCAGTACTTC CASSLRQDSYEQYF
TRBJ2-3 . TRBV29-1 . TGCAGCGCCCAAGGCGGACAGCTAATCACAGATACGCAGTATTTT CSAQGGQLITDTQYF
TRBJ1-1 . TRBV5-1 . TGCGCCAGCAGCTCTAGGGCGAACACTGAAGCTTTCTTT CASSSRANTEAFF
TRBJ2-7 . TRBV29-1 . TGCAGCGTTGGCAGGGATAGGAGCGAGCAGTACTTC CSVGRDRSEQYF
TRBJ2-5 once TRBV5-1 . TGCGCCAGCAGCTTAGGCAGCGGCCAAGAGACCCAGTACTTC CASSLGSGQETQYF
TRBJ2-2 . TRBV3-1/TRBV3-2 . TGTGCCAGCAGCCAAGATATCTGGGGGGCAGGCACCGGGGAGCTGTTTTTT CASSQDIWGAGTGELFF
TRBJ2-3 . TRBV5-8 TRBD1 TGTGCCAGCAGCTCCCGACAGGGGGCTTTGGATACGCAGTATTTT CASSSRQGALDTQYF
TRBJ2-7 once TRBV18 . TGTGCCAGCTCACCCGCCACGGCCTACGAGCAGTACTTC CASSPATAYEQYF
TRBJ2-7 . TRBV7-9 TRBD1 TGTGCCAGCAGCTGGACAGGGGCCCCCTACGAGCAGTACTTC CASSWTGAPYEQYF
TRBJ2-4 . TRBV10-3 . TGTGCCATCAGTGAGATGGGCAGGGAGAGATCGGGCATTCAGTACTTC CAISEMGRERSGIQYF
TRBJ2-3 once TRBV28 TRBD2 TGTGCCAACTCGCAAGGCGGGGGGACAGATACGCAGTATTTT CANSQGGGTDTQYF
TRBJ1-5 once TRBV7-8 . TGTGCCAGCAGCGTCAGTGGAAATCAGCCCCAGCATTTT CASSVSGNQPQHF
TRBJ1-5 . TRBV7-9 TRBD1 TGTGCCAGCAGCCATTCGGGACAGGGATATCAGCCCCAGCATTTT CASSHSGQGYQPQHF
TRBJ2-4 . TRBV6-1 TRBD2 TGTGCCAGCAGTGAATCCGGGACTAGCGTCAAAAACATTCAGTACTTC CASSESGTSVKNIQYF
TRBJ2-4 . TRBV7-2 . TGTGCCAGCAGTCCAGTCGGGCGAATTCAGTACTTC CASSPVGRIQYF